Following are 27 T cell receptor beta chains from one sample sequenced in a study of beta chain features in type 1 diabetes. Reverse transcription of all isolated RNA meant that expressed TCRB transcripts were sequenced. Sequencing used immunoSEQ multiplex PCR; TCRdb keeps in-frame clones, though not all of them. The sample lists 600,000 to 650,000 clones; about a sixth were seen once. The sequenced sample was naive CD4+ T cells from blood. These receptors came from a man between 18 and 35 years old in good health.

This clone was seen only a few times. The V and J genes are TRBV5-4 and TRBJ2-1; D is perhaps TRBD2 (5 bases). Trimming pared 0 bases from V and 3 bases from J, leaving 7 bases between. CDR3 length: 14 residues. Germline-derived CDR1 and CDR2 are SGHNT and YYREEE (reference sequence). In DNA, the CDR3 is TGTGCCAGCAGCTTGGCCGGACTCTACAATGAGCAGTTCTTC. Protein product: CASSLAGLYNEQFF.

The chain couples TRBV10-3 to TRBJ2-5; D is perhaps TRBD1 or TRBD2 (6 bases each). Trimming removed 9 bases from V and 2 bases from J, with 16 bases in between. The CDR3 runs to 14 residues. Per the germline V gene, CDR1 is ENHRY and CDR2 is SYGVKD. Here the CDR3 DNA reads TGTGCCATTTGGAGGGGGGCGCGACAAGAGACCCAGTACTTC. Residues: CAIWRGARQETQYF.

This sequence joins TRBV5-4 and TRBJ1-4, with 9 bases identical to TRBD1. The J segment lost 0 bases and the V segment lost 5 bases, leaving 8 bases of the junction unmatched. This CDR3 contains 17 residues. In germline, CDR1 is SGHNT, CDR2 YYREEE (reference sequence). The CDR3, as DNA: TGTGCCAGCAGTCACGGGACAGGGCTTTCAACTAATGAAAAACTGTTTTTT. Amino acid sequence: CASSHGTGLSTNEKLFF.

The chain is built from TRBV9 and TRBJ2-7; tentatively, D is TRBD1 (6 bases). Germline assignment: CDR1 SGDLS and CDR2 YYNGEE. There are 15 residues in the CDR3. V was trimmed by 0 bases and J by 7 bases, leaving 17 bases between them. CDR3 DNA: TGTGCCAGCAGCGTAGGGGCGGCATCCCAGGGGGAGCAGTACTTC. Protein: CASSVGAASQGEQYF.

This clone appeared once. The chain combines TRBV6-5 with TRBJ1-2; D possibly corresponds to TRBD1 (6 bases). This CDR3 has 13 residues. Germline CDR1 reads MNHEY; CDR2 reads SVGAGI. Trimming pared 6 bases from V and 6 bases from J, leaving 14 bases between. The CDR3 loop reads CASRPQGLHGYTF. CDR3 nucleotides: TGTGCCAGCAGACCACAGGGTCTTCATGGCTACACCTTC.

V usage is TRBV28 and J usage is TRBJ2-7, with D possibly being TRBD1 (5 bases). The CDR3 totals 14 residues. Germline V gives CDR1 MDHEN, CDR2 SYDVKM. The ends were cut back, 2 bases at V and 0 bases at J, with 8 bases in the middle. CDR3 sequence reads: CASSLTGASYEQYF. CDR3 sequence (DNA): TGTGCCAGCAGTTTAACAGGTGCCTCCTACGAGCAGTACTTC.

This clone was seen a handful of times. The rearrangement links TRBV7-2 to TRBJ2-1, with 7 bases lining up with TRBD2. CDR3 length equals 13 residues. V lost 8 bases, J lost 5 bases, and 6 bases stayed unmatched. Germline assignment: CDR1 SGHTA and CDR2 FQGNSA. CDR3 amino acids: CASAFRGDNEQFF. CDR3 DNA sequence: TGTGCCAGCGCCTTTCGGGGGGACAATGAGCAGTTCTTC.

The chain couples TRBV4-3 to TRBJ2-1, with TRBD2 matching 7 bases. Germline CDR1 reads LGHNA; CDR2 reads YSLEER. This CDR3 comprises 15 residues. V shed 0 bases, J shed 4 bases, and the junction held 3 bases outside the gene matches. Written as DNA, the CDR3 is TGCGCCAGCAGCCAAGAGGGAGGGGCATACAATGAGCAGTTCTTC. Its protein product is CASSQEGGAYNEQFF.

There are a few counts of this clone. V gene TRBV30 combines with J gene TRBJ1-4; D is uncertain. The length of the CDR3 is 12 residues. Looked up from germline, CDR1 is GTSNPN and CDR2 is SVGIG (reference sequence). Trimming left V 0 bases short and J 14 bases short, with 13 bases between. CDR3 nucleotides: TGTGCCTGGAGTGTATCGGTAGCTCGCCTGTTTTTT. Translated, it gives CAWSVSVARLFF. Filled out from reference TRBV30 and TRBJ1-4, the complete variable domain reads SQTIHQWPATLVQPVGSPLSLECTVEGTSNPNLYWYRQAAGRGLQLLFYSVGIGQISSEVPQNLSASRPQDRQFILSSKKLLLSDSGFYLCAWSVSVARLFFGSGTQLSVL.

CDR3 sequence: CSVEVSGNTIYF. The DNA for the CDR3 is TGCAGCGTTGAAGTTTCTGGAAACACCATATATTTT. The V gene is TRBV29-1, the J gene TRBJ1-3; D unclear. The CDR3 extends over 12 amino acids. Trimming removed 1 base at V and 1 base at J, with 2 bases between. Germline CDR1 SQVTM, CDR2 ANQGSEA.

The chain recombines TRBV9 with TRBJ2-1; 9 bases align to TRBD2. J gave up 4 bases and V 1 base, and 9 bases lay outside the gene matches. The CDR3 extends over 17 amino acids. Germline-derived CDR1 and CDR2 are SGDLS and YYNGEE. The CDR3 DNA follows: TGTGCCAGCAGCGTACGGCCCCTGACTAGCGGTTACAATGAGCAGTTCTTC. This codes for CASSVRPLTSGYNEQFF.

This chain connects TRBV5-1 to TRBJ2-2, with D tentatively TRBD2 (5 bases). This CDR3 has 15 amino acids. V gave up 1 base and J gave up 1 base, with 8 bases separating them. Germline CDR1 and CDR2: SGHRS and YFSETQ. The CDR3 DNA reads as TGCGCCAGCAGCTTGATGACTATGAACACCGGGGAGCTGTTTTTT. This codes for CASSLMTMNTGELFF.

This clone was detected a few times. The V call is TRBV18, the J call TRBJ2-1, with 12 bases lining up with TRBD2. The germline CDR1 and CDR2 sequences are KGHSH and LQKENI. V gave up 3 bases and J gave up 3 bases; unmatched junction bases: 9. The CDR3 totals 18 residues. CDR3 DNA sequence: TGTGCCAGCTCACCGGGACTAGCGGGTCCCGGGGGCTACAATGAGCAGTTCTTC. Translating it yields CASSPGLAGPGGYNEQFF.

The chain uses TRBV28 and TRBJ2-4; D remains ambiguous. V was cut by 7 bases and J by 1 base, with 17 bases left in between. The CDR3 contains 16 residues. Germline V gene data show CDR1 as MDHEN and CDR2 as SYDVKM. For the CDR3, the DNA is TGTGCCAGCAACCCAATGACCCTTACTGCCAAAAACATTCAGTACTTC. This encodes CASNPMTLTAKNIQYF.

There are a few counts of this clone. The chain uses TRBV30 and TRBJ1-2; D not resolved. The CDR3 length is 15 residues. Deletions cut 4 bases from V and 2 bases from J, with 17 bases between. Germline CDR1 reads GTSNPN; CDR2 reads SVGIG (reference sequence). For the CDR3, the DNA is TGTGCCTGGATCTCACCTGGCAGGAAAAACTATGGCTACACCTTC. Translating gives CAWISPGRKNYGYTF.

J is TRBJ2-1 and V is TRBV6-1; D gene ambiguous. CDR1 is MNHNS, CDR2 SASEGT, per germline. The CDR3 has 12 residues. The V end was cut by 0 bases, the J end by 15 bases, with 12 bases between. The CDR3 DNA follows: TGTGCCAGCAGTGAAGCGAGGCATCTGTGGTTCTTC. It translates to CASSEARHLWFF.

V is TRBV25-1 and J is TRBJ1-4; D perhaps matches TRBD1 (6 bases). CDR1 and CDR2 from the germline V gene are MGHDK and SYGVNS. Deletions cut 4 bases from V and 5 bases from J, with 17 bases between. The CDR3 is 16 amino acids. Here the CDR3 reads CASSVIQGSLNEKLFF. In DNA, the CDR3 is TGTGCCAGCAGTGTGATACAGGGCAGCCTAAATGAAAAACTGTTTTTT.

The rearrangement links TRBV30 to TRBJ1-2; D call uncertain. This CDR3 has 12 residues. Germline loops: CDR1 GTSNPN, CDR2 SVGIG (reference sequence). Trimming stripped 1 base from V and 2 bases from J, with 5 bases between. CDR3 sequence: CAWSALNYGYTF. The DNA for the CDR3 is TGTGCCTGGAGTGCGCTGAACTATGGCTACACCTTC.

V is TRBV7-9 and J is TRBJ1-5, with 10 bases fitting TRBD1. The germline V gene has CDR1 SEHNR and CDR2 FQNEAQ (reference sequence). This CDR3 has 16 amino acids. J lost 5 bases, V lost 5 bases, and 9 bases had no gene match. The CDR3 protein is CASSPAGTGDDQPQHF. CDR3 nucleotide sequence: TGTGCCAGCAGCCCCGCCGGGACAGGGGATGATCAGCCCCAGCATTTT.

This clone appeared a few times. The J gene is TRBJ2-1, the V gene TRBV5-1, with 8 bases that match TRBD2. Germline CDR1 SGHRS, CDR2 YFSETQ. The CDR3 contains 15 residues. V was clipped by 0 bases and J by 6 bases; unmatched bases: 5. CDR3 protein: CASSLASGRGNEQFF. CDR3 nucleotides: TGCGCCAGCAGCTTGGCCAGCGGGAGAGGCAATGAGCAGTTCTTC.

V is TRBV4-3 and J is TRBJ1-2; TRBD1 matches 9 bases. V shed 1 base, J shed 4 bases, and the junction held 7 bases outside the gene matches. CDR1 and CDR2 (germline): LGHNA, YSLEER. The CDR3 has 16 amino acids. The CDR3 DNA follows: TGCGCCAGCAGCCAAGGGGGGACAGGGAGGACCTATGGCTACACCTTC. This translates into CASSQGGTGRTYGYTF.

This clone has just a few counts. The chain couples TRBV28 to TRBJ2-7; D not resolved. Trimming shortened V by 5 bases and J by 5 bases, and 7 bases separated the two germline ends. Germline assignment: CDR1 MDHEN and CDR2 SYDVKM. The CDR3 is made up of 11 amino acids. The chain's CDR3 is CASSGFHEQYF. Written as DNA, the CDR3 is TGTGCCAGCAGTGGGTTCCACGAGCAGTACTTC. The whole variable domain, filled in from reference TRBV28 and TRBJ2-7, reads DVKVTQSSRYLVKRTGEKVFLECVQDMDHENMFWYRQDPGLGLRLIYFSYDVKMKEKGDIPEGYSVSREKKERFSLILESASTNQTSMYLCASSGFHEQYFGPGTRLTVT.

This chain joins TRBV7-9 and TRBJ2-3; D possibly corresponds to TRBD2 (6 bases). This CDR3 has 16 residues. Looked up from germline, CDR1 is SEHNR and CDR2 is FQNEAQ (reference sequence). The V and J ends lost 1 base and 8 bases respectively, with 19 bases between them. As DNA, the CDR3 is TGTGCCAGCAGCTTAGACGCTTGGGACTCAGGGAGTACGCAGTATTTT. It is translated as CASSLDAWDSGSTQYF.

In this sample, this clone turned up a few times. The chain uses TRBV25-1 and TRBJ1-2, with TRBD1 identical over 7 bases. CDR1 and CDR2 from the germline V gene are MGHDK and SYGVNS. After removal of 4 bases from V and 4 bases from J, the junction contained 12 bases not matched to a gene. The CDR3 has 16 amino acids. The CDR3 spells CASSGGDSNLGYGYTF. The DNA for the CDR3 is TGTGCCAGCAGTGGGGGGGACAGTAACCTAGGCTATGGCTACACCTTC.

In its sample, this clone was seen a few times. The chain couples TRBV4-1 to TRBJ1-2; D unclear. This CDR3 is built from 15 residues. The V gene lost 0 bases and the J gene lost 5 bases, with 13 bases spanning the gap. Germline V gives CDR1 MGHRA, CDR2 YSYEKL. The CDR3 spells CASSQDVRVVYGYTF. Here the CDR3 DNA reads TGCGCCAGCAGCCAAGATGTCCGGGTCGTATATGGCTACACCTTC.

This chain joins TRBV29-1 and TRBJ2-2; 7 nucleotides line up with TRBD1. Germline CDR1 reads SQVTM; CDR2 reads ANQGSEA. V lost 6 bases, J lost 4 bases, and 8 bases stayed unmatched. The CDR3 is 14 amino acids. The DNA of the CDR3 is TGCAGCGTCCGAGACAGGGCCAGCACCGGGGAGCTGTTTTTT. It yields the protein CSVRDRASTGELFF.

The chain links TRBV4-3 to TRBJ1-2; perhaps TRBD1 as D (6 bases). Deletions cut 0 bases from V and 6 bases from J, with 11 bases between. The CDR3 is 14 amino acids. The germline V gene has CDR1 LGHNA and CDR2 YSLEER. The CDR3 protein is CASSQDLQGHGYTF. CDR3 nucleotides: TGCGCCAGCAGCCAAGATCTACAGGGTCATGGCTACACCTTC.